Sequencing of this TCR beta chain was carried out in a study of cytomegalovirus exposure and HLA in healthy donors (TCRdb year 2017). At the level of the whole study: According to an earlier analysis of several hundred of the donors, about 180 million T cells yielded over 90 million unique TCR beta sequences and 276 Gb of sequence data. An early release that covered several hundred HLA-typed donors contained around 330 gigabases of sequencing data and 85 million to 100 million unique TCR sequences. Among the approximately 430 genotyped donors, around 81% belonged to the genetic ancestry cluster associated with self-reported Caucasian donors. The study was designed to test whether signatures of past pathogen exposure could be identified by cataloging public T cell receptors. Using immunosequencing, the study profiled T cell repertoires from 666 subjects and related those repertoires to cytomegalovirus serostatus. In addition to the first cohort of approximately 650 subjects, a separate validation cohort of over 90 different subjects was used. The study combined high-throughput TCR immunosequencing, statistical association of individual TCRs with disease status, and machine learning to predict cytomegalovirus infection status. In a later analysis, previously published TCR beta repertoires from some 640 donors were re-analyzed and high-resolution HLA genotyping was added so that TCR occurrence patterns could be studied. In the later analysis, no new phenotypic data were used to find candidate immune exposures; instead, reliance was placed on TCR beta sequences and their occurrence across donors. An earlier analysis of approximately 640 of the donors applied high-throughput TCR beta sequencing to assess whether each TCR beta V gene segment acted as functional or pseudogenic. Alongside the repertoire data, information on donor age, sex, ethnicity and CMV serostatus was compiled. In a later genetic analysis, genome-wide SNP genotypes for about 55% of the roughly 700 donors were used, and that subset was treated as a discovery cohort. Every discovery cohort repertoire had been produced on one sequencing platform. HLA typing included class I and class II loci at four-digit resolution. Typing coverage varied by locus: roughly 629-640 donors for A, B, C, DRB1 and DQB1; roughly 520 for DQA1; around 610 for DPA1; some 470 for DPB1. Because of strong linkage in the cohort, roughly five DR-DQ haplotypes were treated as single units for association and clustering. On average, about 200,000 unique TCR beta nucleotide sequences were sequenced per donor among fewer than 500 genotyped donors of the cohort, with roughly 18% of those sequences being non-productive.

Paper-wide results and their limitations: In vitro tests confirmed that a few of the cytomegalovirus-associated TCR beta chains recognize cytomegalovirus antigens. While some public TCRs were present in many individuals, most TCR sequences turned up only very rarely across donors. In a later analysis, HLA-associated TCR beta chains showed more clonal expansion and lower generation probabilities than non-associated chains that were equally common. According to a later analysis, parvovirus B19, influenza, CMV and Epstein-Barr virus appeared linked to several top co-occurrence clusters. CMV serostatus was the only immune exposure information available for the cohort. The authors suggested that the approach could potentially be extended to other disease states and immunological phenotypes. Presence/absence analyses assumed roughly uniform sequencing depth across donors, an assumption that may not hold. The earlier analysis of about 600 of the donors excluded around 17 rarely observed V segments, including chromosome 9 orphons, because counts were too low. According to a later analysis, most CMV-associated TCR beta chains appeared to be HLA-restricted, and the HLA associations seemed to be driven largely by CMV exposure. The study listed 150 to 200 TCR beta chains as associated with cytomegalovirus. Linkage disequilibrium might explain the correlated functional status among segregating V segments, but an unknown experimental factor could not be ruled out. A further reported finding was that TCR beta sequences accurately predicted the HLA-A and HLA-B alleles for most subjects in the first cohort. Specific HLA alleles were associated with roughly 17,000 TCR beta sequences at a false discovery rate of 0.05 in a later analysis. Because HLA typing was missing for some donors at each locus, association tests included only the typed subset. Only TCR beta chains were sequenced in this cohort, and the absence of alpha or paired-chain data limited detectable features. In a later analysis, TCR association rates were found to vary across HLA loci, with the most associated TCRs seen for DRB1 alleles and the fewest for HLA-C alleles. When HLA alleles, especially DR and DQ, strongly co-occurred, TCR associations were difficult to assign to individual alleles. The sequencing pipeline was judged likely to have produced a cluster of highly shared sequence variants as a technical artifact. An association between a missense DCLRE1C variant and V-gene and J-gene trimming of TCR beta chains was found in a later genetic analysis and replicated in an independent cohort. Cytomegalovirus status was reported to be diagnosed by the classifier with high specificity and sensitivity in both the original and validation cohorts. In an earlier analysis of some 500 of the donors, most TCR beta V segments appeared in productive rearrangements about 90% or about 30% of the time, broadly matching IMGT annotations. Some IMGT-functional V segments, including TRBV6-2 and TRBV6-3, could not be told apart with the 87-base-pair reads, so those segments were excluded. A later genetic analysis reported fewer N-insertions in productive TCRs among donors in an Asian-associated ancestry cluster than the roughly 700-donor mean.

The cohort consisted of 650 to 700 healthy bone marrow donors. At the time of sampling, all cohort members were nominally healthy, though unrecorded immune exposures were likely present. The donor was CMV seronegative and was included in the group of 352 seronegative cohort members. Every donor gave a peripheral blood sample, and the peripheral blood mononuclear cells from that sample were used for TCR beta sequencing. Genomic DNA was extracted from the blood cell samples with the Qiagen DNeasy Blood Extraction Kit. The library relied on the immunoSEQ multiplex PCR assay. The multiplex PCR relied on a mix of 60 forward primers for TCR Vbeta segments and 13 reverse primers for TCR Jbeta segments. Amplification of the CDR3 region of rearranged TCR beta genes was performed with a multiplex PCR assay on genomic DNA. The Illumina HiSeq System was used to sequence the amplified TCR beta libraries as 87-base-pair reads. The authors processed their data as follows. A later analysis tallied some 79 million unique TCR beta chains across the 550 to 850 repertoires, and approximately 12 million of those chains were shared by two or more donors. Raw reads were error-corrected and collapsed into unique sequences with a nearest-neighbor algorithm that merged closely related sequences to remove PCR and sequencing errors. CDR3 sequences were aligned to IMGT reference sequences to assign V, D and J gene segments. For a sequence to be retained, a match of at least six nucleotides was required to both a V gene segment and a J gene segment. A rearrangement was called productive if the CDR3 had no stop codons and remained in frame with V and J, and every other rearrangement was called non-productive. Following IMGT convention, CDR3 was defined as the stretch from the second conserved V-encoded cysteine to the conserved J-encoded phenylalanine. The earlier analysis of 500 to 600 of the donors excluded sequences that lacked an unambiguous match to a single V gene segment. An earlier analysis of fewer than 750 of the donors classified V segments as functional when productive rearrangements were above 56.7% and as segregating when the standard deviation between donors was above 5%. A statistical classification framework was developed to diagnose cytomegalovirus status using the catalog of TCR beta chain sequences. In a later analysis, V and J genes were assigned by comparing TCR nucleotide sequences against IMGT/GENE-DB human TR gene sequences. In a later analysis, CDR3 sequences and most-parsimonious VDJ recombination scenarios were assigned using the TCRdist pipeline. In a later analysis, each TCR beta chain was defined by its CDR3 amino acid sequence together with its V-gene family, and reads lacking a unique V-gene family were excluded. To address suspected cross-contamination and a sequencing artifact, a later analysis removed a few hundred highly shared, low-generation-probability nucleotide sequences. For each public chain, a later analysis derived a clonal expansion index from normalized ranks of inferred template counts within each repertoire. In a later analysis, generation probabilities were computed using a VDJ recombination model fitted to out-of-frame rearrangements, and the results were checked against IGoR. In a later analysis, TCR-TCR, TCR-HLA and TCR-CMV co-occurrence was scored with hypergeometric tests, and a repertoire-size bias correction was applied to TCR pairs. A later analysis estimated false discovery rates by permuting HLA or CMV assignments 20 times. A later analysis grouped co-occurring TCRs with DBSCAN, adding TCRdist sequence similarity when clustering within HLA-allele-positive subsets. Co-occurrence clustering excluded repertoires with fewer than 30,000 or more than 120,000 public chains, plus five with anomalous nucleotide sharing. Held by TCRdb, this immuneACCESS table contains in-frame sequences only and omits some clones. Under half of the omission traces to an unresolved V gene where checked; the cause of the rest is unknown. V and J calls and clone size are given by that table; D and trimming were obtained from the DNA. This sample holds about 90,000 clones; roughly 80% were observed only once. The leading ten clones occupy under 2.5% of the sample.

From the cysteine through the phenylalanine, the CDR3 covers 15 amino acids. Only CDR3 DNA is held: 45 bases, read in frame from base 1. CDR1 and CDR2 are read off the germline V gene as SGHVS and FQNEAQ. The junction carries 17 bases between V and J, which are trimmed by 5 bases and 4 bases respectively. Of note for this clone: What this receptor recognizes is not known. Base qualities were left out, and no much larger clone turns up one base away.

Recombination linked TRBV7-8 to TRBJ2-5; the D gene is perhaps TRBD2, from 6 matching bases. Specimen: PBMCs. The receptor comes from a man between 18 and 35 years old in good health and CMV-seronegative. CDR3 sequence: CASSPRGGISETQYF. DNA sequence: TGTGCCAGCAGCCCACGTGGAGGGATATCAGAGACCCAGTACTTC.